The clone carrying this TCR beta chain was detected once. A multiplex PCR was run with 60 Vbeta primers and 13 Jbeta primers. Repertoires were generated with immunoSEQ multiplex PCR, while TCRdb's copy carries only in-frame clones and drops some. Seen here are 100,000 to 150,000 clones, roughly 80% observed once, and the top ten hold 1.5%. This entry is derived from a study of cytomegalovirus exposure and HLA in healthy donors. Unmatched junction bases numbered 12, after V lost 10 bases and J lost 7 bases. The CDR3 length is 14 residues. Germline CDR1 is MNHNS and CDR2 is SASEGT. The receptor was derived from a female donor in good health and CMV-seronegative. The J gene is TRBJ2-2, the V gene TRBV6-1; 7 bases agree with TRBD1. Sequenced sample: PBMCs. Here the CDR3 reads CATGRLTGIGELFF. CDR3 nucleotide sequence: TGTGCCACCGGCCGCCTGACAGGGATCGGGGAGCTGTTTTTT.